The T cell receptor beta chain described here comes from a study of T-cell memory formation after mild COVID-19. The wider study: Largely donor-specific TCR clusters were found.

TCRdb ran MiXCR on the 5' RACE reads and lists one entry per CDR3 protein. The sample consists of around 340,000 distinct CDR3 sequences, 13% of them appearing once. This clonotype has only a few counts. What it binds is not known. Findings and limits, study-wide: Prior to infection, memory already included some responding clones, suggesting cross-reactive memory joined. Clones that shrank (day 15 to 85) were balanced CD4/CD8, whereas later expanders leaned CD4+.

CDR1 is MGHDK and CDR2 is SYGVNS in the germline V gene. The CDR3 totals 14 residues. V lost 3 bases and J lost 8, with 16 bases in between. The V call is TRBV25-1, the J call TRBJ1-2; D gene unclear. The sequence was collected from a man aged 18 to 30 who had mild COVID-19 (a few samples of this study predate the infection). Cell type and time point are not known. The sequenced material came from PBMCs or a T cell subset sorted from them (not recorded which). The CDR3 loop is CASSDLPRPGGYTF. The CDR3 DNA is TGTGCCAGCAGTGACCTACCCCGACCGGGGGGCTACACCTTC.